Given below is one T cell receptor (beta chain) in context. Its antigen is as yet unknown. This CDR3 region has 14 residues. Trimming pared 4 bases from V and 0 bases from J, leaving 10 bases between. CDR1 and CDR2 from the germline V gene are SQVTM and ANQGSEA. Primers for the PCR totalled 60 Vbeta and 13 Jbeta. Method: immunoSEQ multiplex PCR; TCRdb's copy keeps in-frame clones and lacks some. The listing contains around 100,000 clones. These data belong to a study of cytomegalovirus exposure and HLA in healthy donors. On the study more broadly: The Caucasian-associated ancestry cluster contained 81% of the approximately 390 genotyped donors.

Study-wide points: Sequencing artifact likely explains a cluster of highly shared sequence variants.

This receptor was taken from a man younger than 45 in good health and CMV-seronegative. The sample was PBMCs. The gene calls are TRBV29-1 and TRBJ1-5, with D maybe TRBD1 (6 bases). The CDR3 coding sequence is TGCAGCGTTGTCCAGGGGTATAGCAATCAGCCCCAGCATTTT. The encoded protein is CSVVQGYSNQPQHF.